The rows below give T cell receptor beta chains drawn from one sample of a study of blood T cell repertoires in COVID-19. Assay used: immunoSEQ multiplex PCR; TCRdb lists only in-frame clones, some missing. The profile covers more than 90,000 clones, with roughly three quarters appearing a single time and roughly a tenth taken by the ten largest. The sequencing input was peripheral blood. These receptors came from a woman aged 80 or older with acute or convalescent COVID-19. CDR3s include the opening cysteine and the closing phenylalanine or tryptophan. Fields, in order: D gene, V gene, J gene, clone size, CDR3 DNA, CDR3 protein. A D gene is named only where the DNA matches it firmly. Rows may omit the clone size; those that give it use once, few, many or a size class.

-	TRBV29-1	TRBJ1-4	many	TGCAGCGTTGAGTCAGAAAATGAAAAACTGTTTTTT	CSVESENEKLFF
-	TRBV4-3	TRBJ1-5	many	TGCGCCAGCAGCCAAGATTCGGCAGGGGAGCAGCCCCAGCATTTT	CASSQDSAGEQPQHF
-	TRBV28	TRBJ1-1	-	TGTGCCAGCAGCTCCGGGCAGGGTATGAACACTGAAGCTTTCTTT	CASSSGQGMNTEAFF
TRBD1	TRBV28	TRBJ2-7	-	TGTGCCAGCAGTACTGGGACAGGGGACAAGGGCTACGAGCAGTACTTC	CASSTGTGDKGYEQYF
-	TRBV11-2	TRBJ2-7	-	TGTGCCAGCAGCTTTGGCTACAGGGATCCCTACGAGCAGTACTTC	CASSFGYRDPYEQYF
-	TRBV12-2	TRBJ1-3	-	TGTGCAAGTCGCTTCAGGTGCGAAGGGGGATGTTCTGGAAACACCATATATTTT	CASRFRCEGGCSGNTIYF
-	TRBV28	TRBJ1-4	few	TGTGCCAGCACCACTGTGGGGGGGGCCGGTGAAAAACTGTTTTTT	CASTTVGGAGEKLFF
-	TRBV7-2	TRBJ2-2	-	TGTGCCAGCAGCCCCTACACCGGGGAGCTGTTTTTT	CASSPYTGELFF
-	TRBV4-1	TRBJ2-2	-	TGCGCCAGCAGCCTCGAGCGGAACACCGGGGAGCTGTTTTTT	CASSLERNTGELFF
-	TRBV2	TRBJ2-7	-	TGTGCCAGCAGGCCGGTGGCCTACGAGCAGTACTTC	CASRPVAYEQYF
TRBD2	TRBV7-3	TRBJ2-1	-	TGTGCCAGCAGCATCACTAGCGGGACTAACAATGAGCAGTTCTTC	CASSITSGTNNEQFF
-	TRBV27	TRBJ2-5	-	TGTGCCAGCAAGGGAACTAGTGTGACCCAGTACTTC	CASKGTSVTQYF
-	TRBV19	TRBJ1-2	few	TGTGCCAGTAGTATGATGGCAGGGCCCTATGGCTACACCTTC	CASSMMAGPYGYTF
TRBD2	TRBV28	TRBJ2-1	-	TGTGCCAGCAGTTCGGCGGGAGGGCCCTACAATGAGCAGTTCTTC	CASSSAGGPYNEQFF